This T cell receptor beta chain stems from a study of blood T cells in healthy people across ages. The second PCR ran about 6 to 11 cycles with a sample-barcoded 5' primer and J-beta primers. TCRdb called the 5' RACE reads again in MiXCR, with one record for every CDR3 protein. The sample contains about 670,000 distinct CDR3 sequences, around 50% of which appear only once. The germline V gene has CDR1 DFQATT and CDR2 SNEGSKA (reference sequence). The CDR3 spans 16 residues. V lost 2 bases and J lost 3; bases outside the gene matches: 2. This chain uses TRBV20-1 with TRBJ2-3; 16 bases line up with TRBD2. This TCR derives from a woman over 75 in good health. Specimen: blood. In nucleotides, the CDR3 is TGCAGTGCTAGACCGGGACTAGCGGGGGGGACAGATACGCAGTATTTT. Protein product: CSARPGLAGGTDTQYF.